This T cell receptor beta chain was recovered during a study of beta chain features in type 1 diabetes. The overall study: Age, gender and cell yields were alike across patients and healthy donors. Findings and limits, study-wide: In these data, an HLA type influence on TCRB rearrangement remained unresolved. Sampled from patients, naive, central memory and Treg TCRB repertoires appeared more similar than those sampled from healthy donors.

Each donor gave one heparinised blood draw averaging around 0.12 L. cDNA synthesis used the whole RNA isolate, giving expressed TCRB sequences. Sequencing was performed with immunoSEQ multiplex PCR; in TCRdb, only in-frame clones are kept and a portion is missing. The sample has 500,000 to 700,000 clones, 15% seen once. On this clone itself: Antigen specificity is unknown.

V lost 3 bases, J lost 3 bases, and 6 bases stayed unmatched. Germline V gene data show CDR1 as SGHNT and CDR2 as YYREEE (reference sequence). CDR3 length: 15 amino acids. The sequence was collected from a man aged 18-30 years in good health. Sample: naive CD4+ T cells from blood. This chain links TRBV5-4 with TRBJ2-7, with TRBD1 matching over 10 bases. CDR3 protein: CASSYPGQGFYEQYF. The CDR3 DNA is TGTGCCAGCAGCTATCCGGGACAGGGGTTCTACGAGCAGTACTTC.